This T cell receptor (beta chain) was captured in a study of cytomegalovirus exposure and HLA in healthy donors. Whole-study results and caveats: It was 164 TCR beta chains that were listed as cytomegalovirus-associated.

Primers for the PCR totalled 60 Vbeta and 13 Jbeta. Repertoires were generated with immunoSEQ multiplex PCR, while TCRdb's copy carries only in-frame clones and drops some. The sample contains around 120,000 clones, around 10% of which appear only once. In this sample, this clone turned up a few times. Its specificity is not known. Other DNA sequences in this specimen translate into the identical CDR3. The CDR3 spans 13 residues. CDR1 is SQVTM, CDR2 ANQGSEA, per germline. Trimming removed 4 bases from V and 6 bases from J; junction bases left unmatched: 7. Healthy donors of bone marrow made up the group.

This chain joins TRBV29-1 and TRBJ1-2; 8 bases agree with TRBD1. The clonotype originates from a man aged 30 to 45 in good health and CMV-seronegative. The sequenced material came from PBMCs. The CDR3 here is CSVGGQGAHGYTF. Written as DNA, the CDR3 is TGCAGCGTTGGAGGACAGGGCGCTCATGGCTACACCTTC. Supplemented by reference TRBV29-1 and TRBJ1-2, the full variable domain reads SAVISQKPSRDICQRGTSLTIQCQVDSQVTMMFWYRQQPGQSLTLIATANQGSEATYESGFVIDKFPISRPNLTFSTLTVSNMSPEDSSIYLCSVGGQGAHGYTFGSGTRLTVV.